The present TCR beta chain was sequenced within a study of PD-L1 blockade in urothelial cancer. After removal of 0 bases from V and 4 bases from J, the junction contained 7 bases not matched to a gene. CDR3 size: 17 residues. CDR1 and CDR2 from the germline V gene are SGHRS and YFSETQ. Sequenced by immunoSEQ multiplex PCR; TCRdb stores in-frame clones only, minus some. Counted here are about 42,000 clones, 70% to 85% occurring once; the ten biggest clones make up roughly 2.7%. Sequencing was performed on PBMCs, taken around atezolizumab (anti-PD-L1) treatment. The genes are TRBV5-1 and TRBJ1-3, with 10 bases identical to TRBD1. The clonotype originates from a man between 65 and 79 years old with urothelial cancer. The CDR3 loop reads CASSLGGTGVAGNTIYF. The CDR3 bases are TGCGCCAGCAGCTTGGGGGGGACAGGGGTCGCCGGAAACACCATATATTTT.